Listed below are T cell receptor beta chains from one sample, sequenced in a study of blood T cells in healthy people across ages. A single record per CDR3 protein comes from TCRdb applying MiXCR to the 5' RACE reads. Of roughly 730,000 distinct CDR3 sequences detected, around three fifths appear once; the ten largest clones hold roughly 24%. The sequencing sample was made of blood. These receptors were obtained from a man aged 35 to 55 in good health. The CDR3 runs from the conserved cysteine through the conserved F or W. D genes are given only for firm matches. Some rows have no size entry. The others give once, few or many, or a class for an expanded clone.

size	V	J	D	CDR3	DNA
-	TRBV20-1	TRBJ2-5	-	CSATQVRAKTQYF	TGCAGTGCGACGCAGGTACGGGCGAAGACCCAGTACTTC
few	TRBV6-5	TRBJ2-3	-	CASSYRGVSTDTQYF	TGTGCCAGCAGTTACCGCGGGGTCAGCACAGATACGCAGTATTTT
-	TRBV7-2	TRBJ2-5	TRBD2	CASSLLAEGANEQYF	TGTGCCAGCAGCCTACTAGCGGAAGGTGCGAATGAGCAGTACTTC
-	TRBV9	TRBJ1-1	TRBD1	CASSGGQGAWDTEAFF	TGTGCCAGCAGCGGGGGACAGGGGGCATGGGACACTGAAGCTTTCTTT
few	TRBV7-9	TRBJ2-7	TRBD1	CASSFGHQDREISYEQYF	TGTGCCAGCAGCTTCGGACACCAGGACAGGGAAATCTCCTACGAGCAGTACTTC
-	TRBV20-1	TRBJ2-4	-	CSARADSVAKNIQYF	TGCAGTGCTAGAGCTGACAGCGTAGCCAAAAACATTCAGTACTTC
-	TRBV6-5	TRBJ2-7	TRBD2	CASSHGLAETRDYEQYF	TGTGCCAGCAGTCATGGACTAGCGGAGACGAGAGACTACGAGCAGTACTTC
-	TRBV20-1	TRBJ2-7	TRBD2	CSASNSGTSGKKEQYF	TGCAGTGCTAGTAACTCAGGGACTAGCGGAAAAAAGGAGCAGTACTTC
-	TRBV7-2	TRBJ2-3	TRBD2	CASSTRTSKDTQYF	TGTGCCAGCAGCACCCGGACTAGCAAAGATACGCAGTATTTT
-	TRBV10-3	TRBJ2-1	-	CAIRDQQGGNEQFF	TGTGCCATCAGGGACCAGCAGGGCGGGAATGAGCAGTTCTTC
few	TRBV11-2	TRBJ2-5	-	CASSPLRGQETQYF	TGTGCCAGCAGCCCCCTACGGGGACAAGAGACCCAGTACTTC
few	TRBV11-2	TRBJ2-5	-	CASSLSRHQETQYF	TGTGCCAGCAGCTTGAGCCGCCATCAAGAGACCCAGTACTTC
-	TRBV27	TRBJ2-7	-	CASRPGTAPTGQYF	TGTGCCAGCAGGCCAGGGACGGCTCCTACGGGGCAGTACTTC
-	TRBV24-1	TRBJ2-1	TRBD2	CATSSPGGSSYNEQFF	TGTGCCACCAGTTCCCCGGGAGGAAGCTCCTACAATGAGCAGTTCTTC
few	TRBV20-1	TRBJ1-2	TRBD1	CSAREPGQGLYGYTF	TGCAGTGCTAGAGAGCCAGGACAGGGGTTATATGGCTACACCTTC
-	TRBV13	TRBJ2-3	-	CASSLDEIDTQYF	TGTGCCAGCAGCTTAGACGAAATAGATACGCAGTATTTT
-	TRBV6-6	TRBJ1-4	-	CATNPSSGKLFF	TGTGCCACCAACCCCTCCTCTGGAAAACTGTTTTTT
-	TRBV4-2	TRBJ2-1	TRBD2	CASSQELAGGLNEQFF	TGTGCCAGCAGCCAAGAACTAGCGGGGGGACTCAATGAGCAGTTCTTC
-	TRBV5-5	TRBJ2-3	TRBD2	CASSLFSGTFAQYF	TGTGCCAGCAGCTTGTTCAGCGGGACCTTCGCGCAGTATTTT
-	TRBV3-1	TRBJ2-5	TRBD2	CASSQGGVLAEETQYF	TGTGCCAGCAGCCAAGGAGGGGTACTAGCGGAAGAGACCCAGTACTTC
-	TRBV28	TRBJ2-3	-	CASSGRGITGDTQYF	TGTGCCAGCTCAGGGAGGGGGATTACTGGAGATACGCAGTATTTT
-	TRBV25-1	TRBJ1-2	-	CASSGDYGYTF	TGTGCCAGCAGTGGGGACTATGGCTACACCTTC
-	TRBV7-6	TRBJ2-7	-	CASSSGVGDYEQYF	TGTGCCAGCAGCTCGGGTGTTGGAGACTACGAGCAGTACTTC
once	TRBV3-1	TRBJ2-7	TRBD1	CASSQGGTGFYEQYF	TGTGCCAGCAGCCAAGGCGGGACAGGCTTCTACGAGCAGTACTTC
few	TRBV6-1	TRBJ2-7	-	CASRNRGGHEQYF	TGTGCCAGCAGGAACAGGGGGGGCCACGAGCAGTACTTC